This passage covers 4 T cell receptor beta chains from one sample sequenced in a study of molecular identifiers for immune sequencing clone quantification. TCRdb passed the PCR reads through MiXCR, listing each CDR3 protein once. The sample consists of about 100,000 distinct CDR3 sequences, 36% of them appearing once. The material sequenced was naive CD8+ T cells from blood, with Jurkat cell RNA spiked in. The subset denotes: FACS-sorted CD8+CD4-CCR7+CD45RA+ naive T cells. The receptors come from a human donor in good health. Some libraries in this study had Jurkat cell RNA spiked in.

This clonotype was counted ten times or more. CDR3 in amino acids: CSVESDPLDGYTF. The CDR3 DNA is TGCAGCGTTGAGTCGGACCCCCTGGACGGCTACACCTTC. V usage is TRBV29-1 and J usage is TRBJ1-2; no definite D call. The CDR3 consists of 13 residues. Germline loops: CDR1 SQVTM, CDR2 ANQGSEA. Trimming took off 3 bases at V and 8 bases at J, with 16 bases between the two ends.

V gene TRBV5-1 combines with J gene TRBJ2-1; no firm D call. CDR3 length: 12 residues. The germline V gene encodes CDR1 SGHRS and CDR2 YFSETQ. The V end was cut by 6 bases, the J end by 6 bases, with 10 bases between. This CDR3 reads CASTPASNEQFF. Here the CDR3 DNA reads TGCGCCAGCACTCCGGCGAGCAATGAGCAGTTCTTC.

The chain has TRBV27 and TRBJ2-7; D uncertain. The CDR3 runs to 15 residues. V lost 2 bases and J lost 1, with 12 bases in between. Germline V lookup: CDR1 MNHEY, CDR2 SMNVEV (reference sequence). The CDR3 coding sequence is TGTGCCAGCAGTTTAAGTTCTGGACGGTCCTACGAGCAGTACTTC. It specifies CASSLSSGRSYEQYF.

This clonotype turned up a few times. J is TRBJ2-7 and V is TRBV5-5, with D perhaps matching TRBD2 (5 bases). Per germline, CDR1 SGHKS and CDR2 YYEKEE (reference sequence). This CDR3 region has 13 residues. V lost 6 bases to trimming and J lost 3 bases, with 13 bases between them. CDR3 region: CASKRAEVYEQYF. The CDR3 region has the DNA TGTGCCAGCAAGAGGGCGGAGGTCTACGAGCAGTACTTC.